This T cell receptor (beta chain) comes out of a study of CD8+ T cells in alopecia areata. Overall study: In an open-label trial, patients got 5 to 10 mg tofacitinib twice daily. After 6 to 18 months of tofacitinib, follow-up continued 6 months off drug. Study-wide findings and caveats: An increase in clonality over normal scalp was evident in lesional scalp, especially alopecia totalis/universalis.

RNA was isolated and reverse transcribed to cDNA, the sequencing template. Here immunoSEQ multiplex PCR was the method, and the copy in TCRdb shows in-frame clones only, minus some. The sample has under 85,000 clones; under 55% are singletons. The germline gives CDR1 MDHEN, CDR2 SYDVKM. The CDR3 consists of 14 residues. Trimming took 7 bases from V and 1 from J, leaving 11 bases between them. About this clone: Its antigen is unknown.

From PBMCs, CD4+ and CD8+ T cells were sorted. This TCR derives from a human donor with alopecia areata. The gene calls are TRBV28 and TRBJ1-5; D ambiguous. The sample consisted of CD8+ T cells sorted from blood, taken at week 0. The CDR3 DNA reads as TGTGCCAGCACCTGGACGGGGAGCAATCAGCCCCAGCATTTT. This translates into CASTWTGSNQPQHF.